This is a list of T cell receptor beta chains from one sample in a study of T cells in Graves' hyperthyroidism and ophthalmopathy. Via MiXCR, TCRdb re-called the multiplex PCR reads, giving one row per CDR3 protein. The sample lists 450,000 to 700,000 distinct CDR3 sequences, 40% to 55% seen once, with more than 7.5% in the top ten. Sequenced material: peripheral blood or thyroid tissue (not recorded which). Receptor source: a woman aged 18 to 35 with Graves' hyperthyroidism. CDR3s include the opening cysteine and the closing phenylalanine or tryptophan. The order of the fields is D gene, V gene, clone size, J gene, CDR3 DNA, CDR3 protein. A D gene is named only where the DNA matches it firmly. Expanded clones get a size class; other rows say once, few or many, or leave the size out.

>TRBD2|TRBV10-3|-|TRBJ2-4
TGTGCCATCAGCGGGACTAGCGGTGGGATAGCCAAAAACATTCAGTACTTC
CAISGTSGGIAKNIQYF
>TRBD1|TRBV29-1|-|TRBJ1-2
TGCAGCGCCACCCAGGTTGGACAGGGAGGGGATGGCTACACCTTC
CSATQVGQGGDGYTF
>-|TRBV19|-|TRBJ1-1
TGTGCCAGTAGTATTTTCGAGGGGAACACTGAAGCTTTCTTT
CASSIFEGNTEAFF
>-|TRBV7-6|many|TRBJ2-5
TGTGCCAGCAGCTCCAGTAGGGGGGCAAGGCTGGGAGAGACCCAGTACTTC
CASSSSRGARLGETQYF
>-|TRBV7-9|many|TRBJ1-3
TGTGCCAGCAGTTACGCAGGGGTCCTCTCTGGAAACACCATATATTTT
CASSYAGVLSGNTIYF
>-|TRBV6-2/TRBV6-3|many|TRBJ1-1
TGTGCCAGCAGTCCTGGTTGGAGTTCTGAAGCTTTCTTT
CASSPGWSSEAFF
>-|TRBV10-3|once|TRBJ2-3
TGTGCCATCAGTAAACCTGCTGCGGGATCCACAGATACGCAGTATTTT
CAISKPAAGSTDTQYF
>-|TRBV7-2|-|TRBJ1-5
TGTGCCAGCAGCTTGACAGACAAACAGCCCCAGCATTTT
CASSLTDKQPQHF
>-|TRBV20-1|many|TRBJ2-2
TGCAGTGCTAGTTTTCTGGGGACCGGGGAGCTGTTTTTT
CSASFLGTGELFF
>TRBD2|TRBV7-9|-|TRBJ2-1
TGTGCCAGCAGCCGCCCTGGGGCTAGCGGGAGCAGGAATGAGCAGTTCTTC
CASSRPGASGSRNEQFF
>-|TRBV12-3/TRBV12-4|-|TRBJ2-7
TGTGCCAGCAGGTCGACAGGGGAGGGAGGTGAGCAGTACTTC
CASRSTGEGGEQYF
>TRBD2|TRBV11-1|-|TRBJ2-3
TGTGCCAACAGCTCCCAGCGGGAGGGACGCTTAGATACGCAGTATTTT
CANSSQREGRLDTQYF
>TRBD2|TRBV12-3/TRBV12-4|-|TRBJ2-6
TGTGCCAGCAGGCTCTGGGGGCGGGAGGGCCTTTCTGGGGCCAACGTCCTGACTTTC
CASRLWGREGLSGANVLTF
>-|TRBV29-1|many|TRBJ1-4
TGCAGCGCTCTGCGGACAGATGAAAAACTGTTTTTT
CSALRTDEKLFF
>-|TRBV11-2|once|TRBJ1-4
TGTGCCAGCAGTCCGTCGGGGCGGGAGCAGGGCGTTTCGGGAAAACTGTTTTTT
CASSPSGREQGVSGKLFF
>-|TRBV2|-|TRBJ2-1
TGTGCCCGCAAGGGGGTCAATAGCAATGAGCAGTTCTTC
CARKGVNSNEQFF
>-|TRBV24-1|many|TRBJ1-1
TGTGCCACCAGTAGTTGGAACACTGAAGCTTTCTTT
CATSSWNTEAFF